These 29 T cell receptor beta chains were all obtained from the same sample, sequenced in a study of cytomegalovirus exposure and HLA in healthy donors. 60 Vbeta and 13 Jbeta primers were used in PCR. Sequencing was performed with immunoSEQ multiplex PCR; in TCRdb, only in-frame clones are kept and a portion is missing. The sample has 110,000 to 150,000 clones; about three quarters are singletons. Sequencing was carried out using PBMCs. Receptor source: a male donor in good health and CMV-seronegative.

This chain joins TRBV4-2 and TRBJ2-1, with a tentative D call TRBD2 (5 bases). This CDR3 contains 14 residues. Germline values: CDR1 LGHNA, CDR2 YNFKEQ. V dropped 0 bases and J dropped 9 bases, with 12 bases sitting between them. The CDR3 nucleotides are TGTGCCAGCAGCCAAGATATTAGCGCGGGTGAGCAGTTCTTC. Its protein product is CASSQDISAGEQFF.

The chain links TRBV27 to TRBJ2-5; TRBD1 matches 7 bases. After removal of 6 bases from V and 2 bases from J, the junction contained 6 bases not matched to a gene. This CDR3 region has 14 residues. Germline V CDR1 and CDR2: MNHEY, SMNVEV (reference sequence). The CDR3 DNA is TGTGCCAGCAGACCGGGACAGCATCAAGAGACCCAGTACTTC. It translates to CASRPGQHQETQYF.

The V and J genes are TRBV2 and TRBJ2-1; TRBD2 matches 10 bases. There are 16 residues in the CDR3. In germline, CDR1 is SNHLY, CDR2 FYNNEI. V lost 4 bases, J lost 5 bases, and 8 bases stayed unmatched. For the CDR3, the DNA is TGTGCCAGCAGTGGGGAAAGAACTAGCGGGGACAATGAGCAGTTCTTC. It encodes CASSGERTSGDNEQFF.

The chain carries TRBV5-1 and TRBJ1-5, with D tentatively TRBD1 (5 bases). The CDR3 sequence is 14 residues long. The V gene's germline CDR1 is SGHRS and CDR2 YFSETQ. V lost 3 bases, J lost 3 bases, and 10 bases lay in between. CDR3 region: CASSSGGANQPQHF. The CDR3 nucleotides read TGCGCCAGCAGCTCTGGAGGGGCCAATCAGCCCCAGCATTTT. Using reference TRBV5-1 and TRBJ1-5 for the parts outside the CDR3, the full variable domain is KAGVTQTPRYLIKTRGQQVTLSCSPISGHRSVSWYQQTPGQGLQFLFEYFSETQRNKGNFPGRFSGRQFSNSRSEMNVSTLELGDSALYLCASSSGGANQPQHFGDGTRLSIL.

This chain uses TRBV11-3 with TRBJ2-1, with 16 bases identical to TRBD2. There are 18 residues in the CDR3. V lost 1 base, J lost 9 bases, and 9 bases stayed unmatched. CDR1 is SGHNT, CDR2 YENEEA, per germline. CDR3 loop: CASSLGGTSGRAAGEQFF. As DNA, the CDR3 is TGTGCCAGCAGCTTAGGGGGGACTAGCGGGAGGGCAGCCGGTGAGCAGTTCTTC. Variable domain in full (rest from reference TRBV11-3 and TRBJ2-1): EAGVVQSPRYKIIEKKQPVAFWCNPISGHNTLYWYLQNLGQGPELLIRYENEEAVDDSQLPKDRFSAERLKGVDSTLKIQPAELGDSAVYLCASSLGGTSGRAAGEQFFGPGTRLTVL.

The genes are TRBV27 and TRBJ2-7, with TRBD1 as a possible D gene (5 bases). Trimming removed 2 bases at V and 6 bases at J, with 14 bases between. CDR3 length equals 14 residues. Germline V gene sequence: CDR1 MNHEY, CDR2 SMNVEV (reference sequence). The CDR3 sequence is CASSLGQGRTEQYF. The CDR3 region has the DNA TGTGCCAGCAGTTTAGGGCAGGGCCGAACCGAGCAGTACTTC.

The rearrangement joins TRBV7-3 to TRBJ2-2; D is possibly TRBD1 (5 bases). Germline-derived CDR1 and CDR2 are SGHTA and FQGTGA. The V end was cut by 5 bases, the J end by 7 bases, with 8 bases between. The CDR3 is made up of 12 amino acids. The CDR3: CASSRQNGELFF. CDR3 DNA sequence: TGTGCCAGCAGCCGACAGAACGGGGAGCTGTTTTTT. The full variable domain, rest sourced from reference TRBV7-3 and TRBJ2-2, is GAGVSQTPSNKVTEKGKYVELRCDPISGHTALYWYRQSLGQGPEFLIYFQGTGAADDSGLPNDRFFAVRPEGSVSTLKIQRTERGDSAVYLCASSRQNGELFFGEGSRLTVL.

The chain uses TRBV27 and TRBJ2-2; 9 bases align to TRBD2. CDR1 is MNHEY and CDR2 is SMNVEV in the germline V gene (reference sequence). Trimming took 1 base from V and 4 from J; bases not matched to a gene: 10. This CDR3 contains 18 residues. CDR3: CASSLLQGRGGLTGELFF. The CDR3 coding sequence is TGTGCCAGCAGTTTATTGCAAGGGCGGGGGGGTCTCACCGGGGAGCTGTTTTTT.

This rearrangement joins TRBV10-3 to TRBJ2-5; weak D call: TRBD2 (5 bases). Per germline, CDR1 ENHRY and CDR2 SYGVKD. The length of the CDR3 is 14 residues. V lost 10 bases, J lost 5 bases, and 20 bases lay in between. The CDR3 protein is CATGLPSGSETQYF. The CDR3 DNA is TGTGCCACGGGGTTACCGAGCGGTTCGGAGACCCAGTACTTC.

The chain carries TRBV5-5 and TRBJ1-3; D gene ambiguous. The CDR3 sequence is 12 residues long. Germline CDR1 reads SGHKS; CDR2 reads YYEKEE (reference sequence). Trimming took 4 bases from V and 4 from J, leaving 6 bases between them. This CDR3 is CASSEVGNTIYF. The CDR3 DNA follows: TGTGCCAGCAGCGAGGTGGGAAACACCATATATTTT.

This clone was recorded a few times. This sequence joins TRBV6-1 and TRBJ1-2; TRBD1 agrees at 10 bases. Losses at the gene ends were 5 bases for V and 6 bases for J; bases not matched to a gene: 6. CDR1 and CDR2 from the germline V gene are MNHNS and SASEGT. The CDR3 is 14 amino acids. The CDR3 bases are TGTGCCAGCAGTAACTACGGGACAGGGGATGGCTACACCTTC. Translated: CASSNYGTGDGYTF.

The V and J genes are TRBV7-9 and TRBJ2-7; the match to TRBD1 covers 8 bases. The V segment lost 3 bases and the J segment 3 bases; nucleotides outside the gene matches: 1. Germline V gene data show CDR1 as SEHNR and CDR2 as FQNEAQ (reference sequence). This CDR3 region has 13 residues. This CDR3 reads CASSFGQGYEQYF. The CDR3 bases are TGTGCCAGCAGCTTCGGACAGGGCTACGAGCAGTACTTC.

This clone showed up just a few times. The chain joins TRBV11-2 to TRBJ2-4; 11 nucleotides match TRBD1. V gave up 5 bases and J gave up 0 bases; unmatched junction bases: 9. This CDR3 contains 18 residues. Germline CDR1 is SGHAT and CDR2 is FQNNGV. The DNA of the CDR3 is TGTGCCAGCAGCCCCGGGACAGGGGGTCCTATAGCCAAAAACATTCAGTACTTC. The encoded protein is CASSPGTGGPIAKNIQYF.

V and J are TRBV9 and TRBJ2-5; D possibly corresponds to TRBD1 (6 bases). The CDR3 totals 16 residues. CDR1 is SGDLS, CDR2 YYNGEE, per germline. The ends were cut back, 4 bases at V and 4 bases at J, with 20 bases in the middle. CDR3 in DNA: TGTGCCAGCAGCACCCCTCTTCGAGGGGGATTAGAGACCCAGTACTTC. The encoded protein is CASSTPLRGGLETQYF.

The chain joins TRBV7-9 to TRBJ2-7; D is perhaps TRBD2 (6 bases). The CDR3 sequence is 13 residues long. Germline V gene lookup returns CDR1 SEHNR and CDR2 FQNEAQ (reference sequence). The V gene lost 4 bases and the J gene lost 1 base, with 8 bases spanning the gap. In nucleotides, the CDR3 is TGTGCCAGCAGCTCGGGACTTTCCTACGAGCAGTACTTC. This translates into CASSSGLSYEQYF.

V is TRBV7-9 and J is TRBJ2-5; a possible D gene is TRBD1 (6 bases). Trimming took off 4 bases at V and 2 bases at J, with 8 bases between the two ends. Germline V gene data show CDR1 as SEHNR and CDR2 as FQNEAQ (reference sequence). This CDR3 comprises 13 residues. DNA for the CDR3: TGTGCCAGCAGCTCTGGGACACAAGAGACCCAGTACTTC. Translation: CASSSGTQETQYF.

In this sample, this clone turned up once. The chain carries TRBV9 and TRBJ1-3; D gene uncertain. The CDR3 spans 12 residues. The V end lost 3 bases, the J end lost 3 bases, and 4 bases lay between the germline ends. Per the germline V gene, CDR1 is SGDLS and CDR2 is YYNGEE. The CDR3 DNA reads as TGTGCCAGCAGCGCCTATGGAAACACCATATATTTT. It encodes CASSAYGNTIYF. The variable domain in full, with the rest retrieved from reference TRBV9 and TRBJ1-3, is DSGVTQTPKHLITATGQRVTLRCSPRSGDLSVYWYQQSLDQGLQFLIQYYNGEERAKGNILERFSAQQFPDLHSELNLSSLELGDSALYFCASSAYGNTIYFGEGSWLTVV.

This clone was seen a single time. The chain uses TRBV6-5 and TRBJ2-1, with 9 bases aligning to TRBD1. J was trimmed by 8 bases and V by 6 bases; bases with no gene match: 11. CDR1 is MNHEY and CDR2 is SVGAGI in the germline V gene. The CDR3 totals 15 residues. Written as DNA, the CDR3 is TGTGCCAGCAGATTCACCGGGACAGGGATCGATGAGCAGTTCTTC. Translated, it gives CASRFTGTGIDEQFF.

DNA for the CDR3: TGTGCCAGCAGCTCCCAACAGGGGGCTGAAGCTTTCTTT. It is translated as CASSSQQGAEAFF. The chain has TRBV7-2 and TRBJ1-1; TRBD1 aligns across 8 bases. The germline V gene has CDR1 SGHTA and CDR2 FQGNSA. V shed 4 bases, J shed 6 bases, and the junction held 4 bases outside the gene matches. CDR3 length: 13 residues.

The chain carries TRBV6-5 and TRBJ2-7; D perhaps matches TRBD1 (6 bases). Germline-derived CDR1 and CDR2 are MNHEY and SVGAGI. V lost 6 bases, J lost 6 bases, and 21 bases lay in between. The CDR3 spans 15 residues. CDR3 bases: TGTGCCAGCAGGCCAACAGGGTCGGGTGTCCGCGAGCAGTACTTC. Protein sequence: CASRPTGSGVREQYF.

This clone was counted once. J is TRBJ2-2 and V is TRBV7-6, with D possibly being TRBD1 (5 bases). CDR3 length equals 14 residues. Germline assignment: CDR1 SGHVS and CDR2 FNYEAQ. Trimming pared 8 bases from V and 0 bases from J, leaving 10 bases between. The CDR3 is CASSGYSNTGELFF. The CDR3 DNA follows: TGTGCCAGCTCAGGGTATTCGAACACCGGGGAGCTGTTTTTT.

The rearrangement links TRBV7-3 to TRBJ2-5, with 10 positions matching TRBD1. CDR1 and CDR2 (germline): SGHTA, FQGTGA. The CDR3 sequence is 15 residues long. V lost 2 bases, J lost 5 bases, and 5 bases stayed unmatched. The CDR3 DNA reads as TGTGCCAGCAGCTTATTTGGGACAGGGGTGGAGACCCAGTACTTC. This gives the protein CASSLFGTGVETQYF.

The DNA for the CDR3 is TGTGCCAGCAGCCCGGACAGGGGGTTGAGCACTGAAGCTTTCTTT. Translated: CASSPDRGLSTEAFF. The V gene is TRBV11-2, the J gene TRBJ1-1, with 10 nucleotides matching TRBD1. Trimming removed 5 bases from V and 4 bases from J; junction bases left unmatched: 7. The germline V gene has CDR1 SGHAT and CDR2 FQNNGV. This CDR3 is built from 15 residues.

The sample holds one count of this clone. The rearrangement uses TRBV9 and TRBJ2-2; D uncertain. V gave up 0 bases and J gave up 2 bases, with 5 bases separating them. The CDR3 is 14 amino acids. Germline V gene sequence: CDR1 SGDLS, CDR2 YYNGEE. CDR3 in DNA: TGTGCCAGCAGCGTAGTGTATAACACCGGGGAGCTGTTTTTT. Translated, it gives CASSVVYNTGELFF.

V is TRBV19 and J is TRBJ2-4; unclear D gene. The CDR3 covers 12 residues. CDR1 and CDR2 (germline): LNHDA, SQIVND (reference sequence). V gave up 5 bases and J gave up 8 bases, with 10 bases separating them. CDR3 DNA: TGTGCCAGTAGTCCCGAACGGGACATTCAGTACTTC. Its protein product is CASSPERDIQYF.

The V call is TRBV5-5, the J call TRBJ2-1, with D unresolved. From germline, CDR1 is SGHKS and CDR2 YYEKEE (reference sequence). Trimming removed 8 bases from V and 7 bases from J, with 13 bases in between. This CDR3 is 12 amino acids long. The CDR3 is CASTLVRNEQFF. The DNA for the CDR3 is TGTGCCAGTACACTCGTCAGGAATGAGCAGTTCTTC. The variable domain in full, completed from reference TRBV5-5 and TRBJ2-1, reads DAGVTQSPTHLIKTRGQQVTLRCSPISGHKSVSWYQQVLGQGPQFIFQYYEKEERGRGNFPDRFSARQFPNYSSELNVNALLLGDSALYLCASTLVRNEQFFGPGTRLTVL.

This chain links TRBV5-6 with TRBJ2-3, with 11 bases aligning to TRBD2. CDR3 size: 16 residues. In germline, CDR1 is SGHDT, CDR2 YYEEEE. The V segment lost 2 bases and the J segment 5 bases; nucleotides outside the gene matches: 7. CDR3 residues: CASSLSSLAGVDTQYF. In nucleotides, the CDR3 is TGTGCCAGCAGCTTAAGCTCACTAGCGGGAGTAGATACGCAGTATTTT. Based on the CDR3 plus reference TRBV5-6 and TRBJ2-3, the full variable domain is DAGVTQSPTHLIKTRGQQVTLRCSPKSGHDTVSWYQQALGQGPQFIFQYYEEEERQRGNFPDRFSGHQFPNYSSELNVNALLLGDSALYLCASSLSSLAGVDTQYFGPGTRLTVL.

This clone turned up a few times. The chain links TRBV7-3 to TRBJ2-1; 8 bases agree with TRBD2. With 8 bases clipped from V and 5 bases from J, the junction kept 8 bases outside the gene matches. Looked up from germline, CDR1 is SGHTA and CDR2 is FQGTGA. This CDR3 region has 14 residues. CDR3 region: CASGLSGMDNEQFF. The CDR3 DNA is TGTGCCAGCGGGCTTAGCGGGATGGACAATGAGCAGTTCTTC.

J is TRBJ1-4 and V is TRBV14, with unresolved D. CDR1 is SGHDN and CDR2 is FVKESK in the germline V gene. The germline V and J ends were trimmed by 2 bases and 0 bases, with 10 bases remaining between them. The CDR3 covers 16 residues. The CDR3 DNA sequence: TGTGCCAGCAGCCAAATCAGTCAGGCAACTAATGAAAAACTGTTTTTT. It codes for CASSQISQATNEKLFF. The complete variable domain, with remaining parts taken from reference TRBV14 and TRBJ1-4, reads EAGVTQFPSHSVIEKGQTVTLRCDPISGHDNLYWYRRVMGKEIKFLLHFVKESKQDESGMPNNRFLAERTGGTYSTLKVQPAELEDSGVYFCASSQISQATNEKLFFGSGTQLSVL.